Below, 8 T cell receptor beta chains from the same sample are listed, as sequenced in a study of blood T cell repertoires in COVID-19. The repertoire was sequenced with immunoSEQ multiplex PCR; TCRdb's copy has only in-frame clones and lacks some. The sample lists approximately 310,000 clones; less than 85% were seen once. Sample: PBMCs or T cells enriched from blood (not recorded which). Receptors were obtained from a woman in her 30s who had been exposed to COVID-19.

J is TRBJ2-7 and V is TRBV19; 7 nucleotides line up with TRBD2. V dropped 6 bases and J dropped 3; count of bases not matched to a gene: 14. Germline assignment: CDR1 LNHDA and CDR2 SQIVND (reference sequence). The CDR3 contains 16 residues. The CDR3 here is CASSAFGAGRHYEQYF. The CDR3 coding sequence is TGTGCCAGTAGCGCCTTTGGAGCGGGACGTCACTACGAGCAGTACTTC.

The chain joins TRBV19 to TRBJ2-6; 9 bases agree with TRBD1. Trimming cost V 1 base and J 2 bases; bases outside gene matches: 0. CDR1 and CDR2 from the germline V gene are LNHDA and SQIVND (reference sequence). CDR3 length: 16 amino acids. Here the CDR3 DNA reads TGTGCCAGTAGTATAGGGGACAGGGCTGGGGCCAACGTCCTGACTTTC. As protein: CASSIGDRAGANVLTF.

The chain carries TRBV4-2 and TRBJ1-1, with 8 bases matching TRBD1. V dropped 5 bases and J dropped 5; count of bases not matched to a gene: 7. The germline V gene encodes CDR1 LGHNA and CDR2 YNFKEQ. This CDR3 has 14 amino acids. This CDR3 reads CASSDGQGWTEAFF. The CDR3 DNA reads TGTGCCAGCAGCGATGGACAGGGCTGGACTGAAGCTTTCTTT.

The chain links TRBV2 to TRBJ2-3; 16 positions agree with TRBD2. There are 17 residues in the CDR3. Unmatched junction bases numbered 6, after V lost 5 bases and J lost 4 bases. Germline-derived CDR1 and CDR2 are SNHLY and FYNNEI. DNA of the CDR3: TGTGCCAGCAGTACGGGACTAGCGGGGGGGCAAGCAGATACGCAGTATTTT. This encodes CASSTGLAGGQADTQYF.

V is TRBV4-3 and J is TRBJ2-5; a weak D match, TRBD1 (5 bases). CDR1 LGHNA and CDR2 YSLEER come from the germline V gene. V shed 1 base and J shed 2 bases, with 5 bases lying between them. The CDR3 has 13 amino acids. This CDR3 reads CASSQGQQETQYF. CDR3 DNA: TGCGCCAGCAGCCAAGGACAGCAAGAGACCCAGTACTTC.

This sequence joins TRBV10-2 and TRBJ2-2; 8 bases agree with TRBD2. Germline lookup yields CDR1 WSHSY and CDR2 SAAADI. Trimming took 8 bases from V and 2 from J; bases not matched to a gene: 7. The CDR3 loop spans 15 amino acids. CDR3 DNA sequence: TGCGCCAGCTGCTCGACTAGCGTTAACACCGGGGAGCTGTTTTTT. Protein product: CASCSTSVNTGELFF.

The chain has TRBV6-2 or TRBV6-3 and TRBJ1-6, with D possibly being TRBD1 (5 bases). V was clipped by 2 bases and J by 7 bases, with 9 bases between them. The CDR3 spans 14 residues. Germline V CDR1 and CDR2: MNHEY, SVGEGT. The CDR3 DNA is TGTGCCAGCAGTTACGGGGCAGCCAATTCACCCCTCCACTTT. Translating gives CASSYGAANSPLHF.

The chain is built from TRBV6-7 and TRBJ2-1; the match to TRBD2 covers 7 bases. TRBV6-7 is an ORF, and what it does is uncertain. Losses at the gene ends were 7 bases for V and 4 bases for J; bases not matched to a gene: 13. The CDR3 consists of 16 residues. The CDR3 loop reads CASTHGGASGYNEQFF. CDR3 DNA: TGTGCCAGCACCCACGGAGGGGCTAGCGGTTACAATGAGCAGTTCTTC.